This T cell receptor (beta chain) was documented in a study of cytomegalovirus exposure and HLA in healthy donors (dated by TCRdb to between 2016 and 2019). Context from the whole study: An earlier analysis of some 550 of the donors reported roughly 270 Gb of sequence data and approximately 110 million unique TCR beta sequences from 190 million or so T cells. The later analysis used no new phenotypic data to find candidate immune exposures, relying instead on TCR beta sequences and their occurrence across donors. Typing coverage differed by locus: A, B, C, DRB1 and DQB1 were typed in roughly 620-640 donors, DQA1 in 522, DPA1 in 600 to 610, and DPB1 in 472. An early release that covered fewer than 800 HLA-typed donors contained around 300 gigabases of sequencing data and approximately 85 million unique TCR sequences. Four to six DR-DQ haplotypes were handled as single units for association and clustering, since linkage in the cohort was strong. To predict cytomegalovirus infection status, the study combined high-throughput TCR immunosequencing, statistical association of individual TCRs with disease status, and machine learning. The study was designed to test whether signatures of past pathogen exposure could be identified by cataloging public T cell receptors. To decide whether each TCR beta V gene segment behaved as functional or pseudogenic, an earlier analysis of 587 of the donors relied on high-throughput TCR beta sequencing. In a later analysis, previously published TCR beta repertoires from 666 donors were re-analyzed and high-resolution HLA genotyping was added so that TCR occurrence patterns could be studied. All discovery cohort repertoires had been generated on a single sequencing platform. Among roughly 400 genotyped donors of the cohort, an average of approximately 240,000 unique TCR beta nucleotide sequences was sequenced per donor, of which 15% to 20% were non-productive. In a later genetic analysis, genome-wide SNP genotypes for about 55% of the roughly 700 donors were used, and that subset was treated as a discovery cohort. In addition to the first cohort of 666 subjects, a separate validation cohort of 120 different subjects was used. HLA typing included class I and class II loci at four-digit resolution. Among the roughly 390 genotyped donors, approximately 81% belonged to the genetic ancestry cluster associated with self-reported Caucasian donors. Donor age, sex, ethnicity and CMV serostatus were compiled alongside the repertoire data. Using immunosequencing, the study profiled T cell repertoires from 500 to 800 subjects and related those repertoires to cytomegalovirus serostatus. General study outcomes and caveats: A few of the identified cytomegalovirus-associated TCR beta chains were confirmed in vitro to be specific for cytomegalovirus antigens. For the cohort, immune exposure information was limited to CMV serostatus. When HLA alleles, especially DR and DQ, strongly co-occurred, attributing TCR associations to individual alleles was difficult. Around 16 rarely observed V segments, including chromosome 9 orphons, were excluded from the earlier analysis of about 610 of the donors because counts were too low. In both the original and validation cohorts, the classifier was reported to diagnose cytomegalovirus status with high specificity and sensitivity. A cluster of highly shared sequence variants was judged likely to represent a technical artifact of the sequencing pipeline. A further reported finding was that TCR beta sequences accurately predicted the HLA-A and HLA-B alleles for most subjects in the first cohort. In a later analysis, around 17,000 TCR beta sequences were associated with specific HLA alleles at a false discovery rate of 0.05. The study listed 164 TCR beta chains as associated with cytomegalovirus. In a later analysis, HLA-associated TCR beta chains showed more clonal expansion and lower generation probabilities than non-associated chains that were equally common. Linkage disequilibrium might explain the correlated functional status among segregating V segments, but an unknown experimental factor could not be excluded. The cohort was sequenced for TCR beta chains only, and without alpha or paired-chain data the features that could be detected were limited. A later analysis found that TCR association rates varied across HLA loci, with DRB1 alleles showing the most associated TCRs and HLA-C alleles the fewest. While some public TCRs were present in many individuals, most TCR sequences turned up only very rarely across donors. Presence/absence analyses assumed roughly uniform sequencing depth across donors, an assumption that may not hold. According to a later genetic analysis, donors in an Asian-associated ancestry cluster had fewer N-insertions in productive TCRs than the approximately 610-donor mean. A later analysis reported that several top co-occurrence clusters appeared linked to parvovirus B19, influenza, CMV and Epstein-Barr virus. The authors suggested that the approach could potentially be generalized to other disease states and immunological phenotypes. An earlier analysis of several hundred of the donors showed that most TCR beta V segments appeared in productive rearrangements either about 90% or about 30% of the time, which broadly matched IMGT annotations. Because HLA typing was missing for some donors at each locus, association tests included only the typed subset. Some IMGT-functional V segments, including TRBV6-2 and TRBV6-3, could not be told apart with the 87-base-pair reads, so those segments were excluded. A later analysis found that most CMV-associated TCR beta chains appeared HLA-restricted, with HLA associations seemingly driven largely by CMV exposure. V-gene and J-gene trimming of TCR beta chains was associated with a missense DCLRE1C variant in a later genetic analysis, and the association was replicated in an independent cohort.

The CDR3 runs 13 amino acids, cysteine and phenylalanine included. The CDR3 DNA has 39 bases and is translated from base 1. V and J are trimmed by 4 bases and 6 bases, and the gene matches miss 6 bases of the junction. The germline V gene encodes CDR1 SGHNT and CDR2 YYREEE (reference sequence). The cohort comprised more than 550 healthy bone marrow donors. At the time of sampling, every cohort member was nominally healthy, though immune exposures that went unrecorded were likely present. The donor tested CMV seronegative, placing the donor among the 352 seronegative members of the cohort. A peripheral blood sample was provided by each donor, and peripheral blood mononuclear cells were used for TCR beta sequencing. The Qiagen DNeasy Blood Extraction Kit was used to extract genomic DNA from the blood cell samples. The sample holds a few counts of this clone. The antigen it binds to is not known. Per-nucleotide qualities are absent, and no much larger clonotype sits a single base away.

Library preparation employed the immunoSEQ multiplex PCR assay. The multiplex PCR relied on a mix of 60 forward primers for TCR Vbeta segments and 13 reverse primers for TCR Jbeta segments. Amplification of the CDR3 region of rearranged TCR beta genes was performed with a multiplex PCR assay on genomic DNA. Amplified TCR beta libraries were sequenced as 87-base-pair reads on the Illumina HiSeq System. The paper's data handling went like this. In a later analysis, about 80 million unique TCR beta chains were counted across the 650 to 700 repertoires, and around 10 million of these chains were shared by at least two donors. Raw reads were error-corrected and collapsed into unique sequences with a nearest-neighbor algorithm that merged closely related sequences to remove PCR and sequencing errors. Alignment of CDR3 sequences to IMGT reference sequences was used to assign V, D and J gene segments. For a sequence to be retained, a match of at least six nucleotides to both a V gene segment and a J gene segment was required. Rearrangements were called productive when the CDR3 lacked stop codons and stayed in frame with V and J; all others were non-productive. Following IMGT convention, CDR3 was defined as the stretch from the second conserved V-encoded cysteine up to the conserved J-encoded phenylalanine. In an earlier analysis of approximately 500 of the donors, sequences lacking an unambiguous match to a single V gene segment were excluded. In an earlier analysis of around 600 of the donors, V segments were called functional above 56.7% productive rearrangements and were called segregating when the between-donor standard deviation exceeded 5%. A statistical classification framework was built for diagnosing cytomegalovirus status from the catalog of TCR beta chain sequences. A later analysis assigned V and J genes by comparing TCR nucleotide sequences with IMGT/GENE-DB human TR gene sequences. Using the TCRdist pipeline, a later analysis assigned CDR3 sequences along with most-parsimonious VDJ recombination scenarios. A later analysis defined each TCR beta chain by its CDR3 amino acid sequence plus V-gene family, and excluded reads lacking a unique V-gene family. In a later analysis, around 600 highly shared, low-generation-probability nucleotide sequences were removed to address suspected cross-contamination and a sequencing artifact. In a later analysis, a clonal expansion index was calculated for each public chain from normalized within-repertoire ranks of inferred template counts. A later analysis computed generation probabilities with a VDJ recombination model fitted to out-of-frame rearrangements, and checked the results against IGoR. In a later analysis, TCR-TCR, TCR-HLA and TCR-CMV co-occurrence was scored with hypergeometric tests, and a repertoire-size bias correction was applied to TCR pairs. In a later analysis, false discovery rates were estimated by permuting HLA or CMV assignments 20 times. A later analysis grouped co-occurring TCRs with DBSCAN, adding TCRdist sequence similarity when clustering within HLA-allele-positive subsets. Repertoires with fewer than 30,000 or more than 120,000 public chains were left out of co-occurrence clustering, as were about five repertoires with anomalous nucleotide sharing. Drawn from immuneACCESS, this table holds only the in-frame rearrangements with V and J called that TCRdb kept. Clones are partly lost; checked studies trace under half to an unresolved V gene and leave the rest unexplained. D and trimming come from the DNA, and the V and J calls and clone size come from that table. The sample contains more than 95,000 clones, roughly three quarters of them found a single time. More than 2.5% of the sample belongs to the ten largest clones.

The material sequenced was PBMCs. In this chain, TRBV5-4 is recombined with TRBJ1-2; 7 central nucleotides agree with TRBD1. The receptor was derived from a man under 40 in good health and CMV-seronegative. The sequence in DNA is TGTGCCAGCAGCGGCCCTACAGGGGATGGCTACACCTTC. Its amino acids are CASSGPTGDGYTF.